This T cell receptor (beta chain) is from a study of response to subunit inactivated influenza vaccine. Study-level results: After each seasonal influenza vaccination, few new T cells are recruited, the authors suggested.

With respect to this clonotype: Its antigen is still unknown.

Via MiXCR, TCRdb re-called the RT-PCR reads, giving one row per CDR3 protein. The sample shows 700,000 to 900,000 distinct CDR3 sequences, roughly 20% of them seen only once. The receptor was derived from a man aged 50 or older who received an inactivated influenza vaccine. This specimen consisted of PBMCs from blood, obtained approximately 5 days after vaccination.

In DNA form, the CDR3 reads TGTGCCAGCAGTGACCCAGAGACCCAGTACTTC. Residues: CASSDPETQYF. This chain links TRBV25-1 with TRBJ2-5; D is undetermined. Germline V gives CDR1 MGHDK, CDR2 SYGVNS. V was shortened by 3 bases and J by 4 bases, with 3 bases between the two germline ends. The CDR3 contains 11 residues.